This note documents a single T cell receptor (beta chain) sequence. This record comes from a study of cytomegalovirus exposure and HLA in healthy donors. Researchers ran the PCR with 60 Vbeta and 13 Jbeta primers. Produced via immunoSEQ multiplex PCR; TCRdb's table is partial and in-frame only. The sample carries some 100,000 clones, about 68% recorded once. This CDR3 contains 16 residues. The germline CDR1 and CDR2 sequences are MDHEN and SYDVKM. Trimming removed 6 bases from V and 7 bases from J; junction bases left unmatched: 9. The chain couples TRBV28 to TRBJ1-6; 10 positions agree with TRBD1. This clonotype was obtained from a male donor in good health and CMV-seropositive. The sequencing input was PBMCs. The DNA for the CDR3 is TGTGCCAGCAGCTACCAGCGGACAGGGGGAAATTCACCCCTCCACTTT. Residues: CASSYQRTGGNSPLHF.